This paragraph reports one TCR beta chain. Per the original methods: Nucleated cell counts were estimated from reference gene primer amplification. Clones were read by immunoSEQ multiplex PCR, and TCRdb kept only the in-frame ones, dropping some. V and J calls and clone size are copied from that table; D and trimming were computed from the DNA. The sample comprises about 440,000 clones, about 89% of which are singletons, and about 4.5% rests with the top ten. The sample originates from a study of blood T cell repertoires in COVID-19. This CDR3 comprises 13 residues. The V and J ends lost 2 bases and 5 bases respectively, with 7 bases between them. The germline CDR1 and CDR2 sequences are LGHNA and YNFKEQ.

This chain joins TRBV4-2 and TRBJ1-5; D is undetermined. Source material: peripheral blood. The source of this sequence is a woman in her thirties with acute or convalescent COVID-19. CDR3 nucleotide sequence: TGTGCCAGCAGCCAAAATCTTTATCAGCCCCAGCATTTT. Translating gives CASSQNLYQPQHF.